This passage covers 18 T cell receptor beta chains from one sample sequenced in a study of T cell repertoires in cytomegalovirus infection. No antigen has been identified for these receptors. TCRdb redid the calling of the reads with MiXCR, one entry per CDR3 protein. The table lists 550,000 to 700,000 distinct CDR3 sequences, 40% of them singletons, with over 45% in the top ten. The starting material was cultured PBMCs, obtained from culture after CMV antigen stimulation. These receptors came from a human donor in good health (CMV status not recorded). Some clones in this sample may be carry-over from other donors' samples.

The gene calls are TRBV4-1 and TRBJ1-4, with no clear D. The CDR3 is 19 residues long. Trimming cost V 4 bases and J 3 bases, with 24 bases left between them. The germline V gene has CDR1 MGHRA and CDR2 YSYEKL. CDR3 bases: TGCGCCAGCAGCCCTCTAGACTTTAAGGCGTGGGGAGCTAATGAAAAACTGTTTTTT. Residues: CASSPLDFKAWGANEKLFF.

This chain connects TRBV6-5 to TRBJ1-1, with TRBD1 identical over 7 bases. V lost 5 bases to trimming and J lost 8 bases; unmatched junction nucleotides: 8. The CDR3 extends over 13 amino acids. CDR1 and CDR2 (germline): MNHEY, SVGAGI. The CDR3 DNA is TGTGCCAGCAGTCCGACAGGGAAAGGGGAAGCTTTCTTT. Translation gives CASSPTGKGEAFF.

The gene calls are TRBV2 and TRBJ1-4; no definite D call. V shed 6 bases and J shed 8 bases, with 16 bases lying between them. This CDR3 has 14 amino acids. CDR1 SNHLY and CDR2 FYNNEI come from the germline V gene. CDR3 region: CASRADWGSEKLFF. The DNA for the CDR3 is TGTGCCAGCAGAGCGGACTGGGGAAGCGAAAAACTGTTTTTT.

The J gene is TRBJ2-7, the V gene TRBV7-9; no reliable D call. This CDR3 has 12 amino acids. Trimming cost V 5 bases and J 3 bases, with 8 bases left between them. Germline V lookup: CDR1 SEHNR, CDR2 FQNEAQ (reference sequence). CDR3 sequence reads: CASSIGVYEQYF. The CDR3 DNA follows: TGTGCCAGCAGCATTGGGGTCTACGAGCAGTACTTC.

Comments on this clonotype: Sequence at one end of the junction differs from germline and may be a read error. The chain is built from TRBV24-1 and TRBJ2-2; 10 nucleotides line up with TRBD1. In germline, CDR1 is KGHDR, CDR2 SFDVKD. The CDR3 totals 18 residues. The CDR3 DNA sequence: TGTGCCACCAGTGGTTTGGCCGGGACAGGGGACATCACCGGGGAGCTGTTTTTT. Translation gives CATSGLAGTGDITGELFF.

This clonotype has just a few counts. The rearrangement links TRBV5-4 to TRBJ2-1; 9 bases align to TRBD1. V lost 1 base and J lost 3; bases outside the gene matches: 2. The CDR3 is 15 amino acids. Germline assignment: CDR1 SGHNT and CDR2 YYREEE (reference sequence). The CDR3 bases are TGTGCCAGCAGCTTGACAGGGGGCAACTACAATGAGCAGTTCTTC. Its translation is CASSLTGGNYNEQFF.

This clonotype was counted only a few times. The rearrangement joins TRBV7-2 to TRBJ2-1; 14 bases fit TRBD2. Trimming at V came to 1 base and at J to 6 bases, leaving 8 bases not matched to a gene. Per germline, CDR1 SGHTA and CDR2 FQGNSA. The CDR3 totals 18 residues. CDR3 in amino acids: CASSLGGLAGGQVNEQFF. The CDR3 coding sequence is TGTGCCAGCAGCTTAGGTGGACTAGCGGGGGGCCAGGTCAATGAGCAGTTCTTC. The full variable domain, rest sourced from reference TRBV7-2 and TRBJ2-1, is GAGVSQSPSNKVTEKGKDVELRCDPISGHTALYWYRQSLGQGLEFLIYFQGNSAPDKSGLPSDRFSAERTGGSVSTLTIQRTQQEDSAVYLCASSLGGLAGGQVNEQFFGPGTRLTVL.

The table lists this clonotype with a few counts. V and J are TRBV4-1 and TRBJ2-1, with 7 bases fitting TRBD1. The CDR3 extends over 15 amino acids. From germline, CDR1 is MGHRA and CDR2 YSYEKL. With 0 bases clipped from V and 4 bases from J, the junction kept 3 bases outside the gene matches. The CDR3 reads CASSQDGTDYNEQFF. In DNA, the CDR3 is TGCGCCAGCAGCCAAGACGGGACAGATTACAATGAGCAGTTCTTC.

This clonotype has only a few counts. The chain carries TRBV7-2 and TRBJ2-7; D call uncertain. The CDR3 is 14 residues long. Germline V gives CDR1 SGHTA, CDR2 FQGNSA. V was trimmed by 2 bases and J by 1 base, leaving 9 bases between them. The CDR3 DNA sequence: TGTGCCAGCAGCTTAAGCCAGGCTTCCTACGAGCAGTACTTC. It specifies CASSLSQASYEQYF.

The V gene is TRBV2, the J gene TRBJ1-1; D uncertain. Trimming shortened V by 1 base and J by 10 bases, and 13 bases separated the two germline ends. In germline, CDR1 is SNHLY, CDR2 FYNNEI. The CDR3 is 13 residues long. The CDR3 loop reads CASSEGEGVVAFF. The CDR3 DNA follows: TGTGCCAGCAGTGAAGGGGAGGGAGTGGTAGCTTTCTTT.

The V and J genes are TRBV27 and TRBJ1-1; D may be TRBD1 (5 bases). CDR1 and CDR2 (germline): MNHEY, SMNVEV (reference sequence). This CDR3 spans 13 amino acids. Trimming stripped 5 bases from V and 5 bases from J, with 12 bases between. The CDR3 DNA is TGTGCCAGCAGTCAGGGTTGGAGGACTGAAGCTTTCTTT. It is translated as CASSQGWRTEAFF.

The chain carries TRBV12-3 or TRBV12-4 and TRBJ2-5; 10 bases are a match to TRBD2. The V gene end was trimmed by 0 bases and the J gene end by 7 bases; junction bases not matched to a gene: 5. The length of the CDR3 is 15 residues. The CDR3 DNA sequence: TGTGCCAGCAGTTTAGCAGCGGGGGGGCGGGGGACCCAGTACTTC. This sequence encodes CASSLAAGGRGTQYF.

This clonotype has only a few counts. The chain carries TRBV18 and TRBJ2-3, with D perhaps assigned TRBD1 or TRBD2 (5 bases each). CDR3 size: 14 residues. CDR1 is KGHSH and CDR2 is LQKENI in the germline V gene. V lost 3 bases and J lost 6, with 13 bases in between. The CDR3, as DNA: TGTGCCAGCTCACCGGGGGTTGCGAGTGATACGCAGTATTTT. It specifies CASSPGVASDTQYF.

The genes are TRBV7-2 and TRBJ2-4; no clear D gene. V was shortened by 5 bases and J by 3 bases, with 11 bases between the two germline ends. There are 14 residues in the CDR3. From germline, CDR1 is SGHTA and CDR2 FQGNSA. In DNA, the CDR3 is TGTGCCAGCAGCCCAAGTTTCGTCAAAAACATTCAGTACTTC. It specifies CASSPSFVKNIQYF. The whole variable domain, filled in from reference TRBV7-2 and TRBJ2-4, reads GAGVSQSPSNKVTEKGKDVELRCDPISGHTALYWYRQSLGQGLEFLIYFQGNSAPDKSGLPSDRFSAERTGGSVSTLTIQRTQQEDSAVYLCASSPSFVKNIQYFGAGTRLSVL.

This clonotype has more than one count but fewer than ten. V usage is TRBV7-6 and J usage is TRBJ2-3; 8 positions match TRBD2. The germline V gene has CDR1 SGHVS and CDR2 FNYEAQ. This CDR3 has 17 amino acids. V lost 0 bases and J lost 3; bases outside the gene matches: 8. CDR3 DNA: TGTGCCAGCAGCTTAGCGGGCGGACTAGCCCCTACAGATACGCAGTATTTT. Its translation: CASSLAGGLAPTDTQYF. Full variable domain (outside the CDR3, taken from reference TRBV7-6 and TRBJ2-3): GAGVSQSPRYKVTKRGQDVALRCDPISGHVSLYWYRQALGQGPEFLTYFNYEAQQDKSGLPNDRFSAERPEGSISTLTIQRTEQRDSAMYRCASSLAGGLAPTDTQYFGPGTRLTVL.

This rearrangement joins TRBV3-1 to TRBJ2-7, with no clear D. CDR1 and CDR2 (germline): LGHDT, YNNKEL (reference sequence). The germline V and J ends were trimmed by 0 bases and 5 bases, with 2 bases remaining between them. This CDR3 is 11 amino acids long. In DNA form, the CDR3 reads TGTGCCAGCAGCCAAGAGGACGAGCAGTACTTC. Translated, it gives CASSQEDEQYF.

This chain joins TRBV7-2 and TRBJ2-7; 7 positions agree with TRBD1. There are 11 residues in the CDR3. The germline gives CDR1 SGHTA, CDR2 FQGNSA. The V gene end was trimmed by 5 bases and the J gene end by 7 bases; junction bases not matched to a gene: 2. Here the CDR3 DNA reads TGTGCCAGCAGCCCGGACAGGGAGCAGTACTTC. It translates to CASSPDREQYF.

The V gene is TRBV6-5, the J gene TRBJ2-7; TRBD1 aligns across 8 bases. Losses at the gene ends were 10 bases for V and 4 bases for J; bases not matched to a gene: 9. The V gene's germline CDR1 is MNHEY and CDR2 SVGAGI. This CDR3 is 13 amino acids long. The CDR3: CATSPGGNYEQYF. The CDR3 DNA follows: TGTGCCACCTCCCCAGGGGGCAATTACGAGCAGTACTTC.